The 7 T cell receptor beta chains below all came from one sample that was sequenced in a study of cytomegalovirus exposure and HLA in healthy donors. Use of 60 Vbeta and 13 Jbeta primers characterized the PCR. Sequencing used immunoSEQ multiplex PCR; TCRdb keeps in-frame clones, though not all of them. The sample holds under 150,000 clones, 80% to 85% seen once. The sample was PBMCs. The receptors were gathered from a male donor in good health and CMV-seropositive.

The chain recombines TRBV7-9 with TRBJ2-7; D possibly corresponds to TRBD2 (5 bases). Germline V lookup: CDR1 SEHNR, CDR2 FQNEAQ (reference sequence). The CDR3 is 14 residues long. Trimming took off 2 bases at V and 4 bases at J, with 12 bases between the two ends. The CDR3 coding sequence is TGTGCCAGCAGCTTACCGTTGAGGGAATACGAGCAGTACTTC. Amino acids: CASSLPLREYEQYF.

In nucleotides, the CDR3 is TGTGCCAGCAGTTTATGGGGACACAGCTACGAGCAGTACTTC. It codes for CASSLWGHSYEQYF. The chain links TRBV27 to TRBJ2-7; weak D call: TRBD1 (6 bases). The CDR3 runs 14 residues. Trimming removed 1 base at V and 3 bases at J, with 10 bases between. Germline lookup yields CDR1 MNHEY and CDR2 SMNVEV (reference sequence).

The sample holds a few counts of this clone. The chain joins TRBV2 to TRBJ1-3; 8 nucleotides agree with TRBD1. The CDR3 loop spans 15 amino acids. V trimming: 5 bases; J trimming: 4 bases; junction bases outside the gene matches: 7. Germline assignment: CDR1 SNHLY and CDR2 FYNNEI. The CDR3 DNA sequence: TGTGCCAGCAGTCCAGAACAGGGGGGAGGAAACACCATATATTTT. It yields the protein CASSPEQGGGNTIYF.

This chain uses TRBV18 with TRBJ2-7; possible D gene TRBD1, 6 bases. V was shortened by 2 bases and J by 0 bases, with 11 bases between the two germline ends. Germline-derived CDR1 and CDR2 are KGHSH and LQKENI. The CDR3 spans 15 residues. The CDR3 nucleotides are TGTGCCAGCTCACCAGAGGGGACAAGCTCCTACGAGCAGTACTTC. This translates into CASSPEGTSSYEQYF.

This chain uses TRBV4-1 with TRBJ1-1, with D unclear. Looked up from germline, CDR1 is MGHRA and CDR2 is YSYEKL. The CDR3 totals 14 residues. Trimming stripped 1 base from V and 2 bases from J, with 8 bases between. The CDR3 spells CASSQGRGNTEAFF. For the CDR3, the DNA is TGCGCCAGCAGCCAAGGTCGGGGTAACACTGAAGCTTTCTTT.

J is TRBJ1-4 and V is TRBV5-8; D is perhaps TRBD1 (5 bases). CDR3 length: 18 residues. Trimming removed 5 bases at V and 6 bases at J, with 26 bases between. Germline CDR1 is SGHTS and CDR2 is YDEGEE. The CDR3 nucleotides read TGTGCCAGCAGAAACAGTCGGGGGGTCACGGGCGCTCATGAAAAACTGTTTTTT. Its translation is CASRNSRGVTGAHEKLFF.

V gene TRBV19 combines with J gene TRBJ1-1, with 8 positions matching TRBD1. CDR3 size: 14 residues. Germline-derived CDR1 and CDR2 are LNHDA and SQIVND (reference sequence). The V gene end was trimmed by 6 bases and the J gene end by 3 bases; junction bases not matched to a gene: 6. The CDR3: CASSSQGGDTEAFF. The CDR3, as DNA: TGTGCCAGTAGCTCACAGGGGGGGGACACTGAAGCTTTCTTT.